One and the same sample provided the 15 T cell receptor beta chains below, sequenced in a study of T cells in Graves' hyperthyroidism and ophthalmopathy. Amplification yielded TCR beta CDR3 regions, with RNA transcripts as the source. With the HTBI primer set, the TCR CDR3 went through a first round of RT-PCR. One entry per CDR3 protein, called by TCRdb with MiXCR from the multiplex PCR reads. Here the sample spans around 350,000 distinct CDR3 sequences, roughly 15% being singletons. The sequencing sample was made of blood. The receptor set was obtained from a woman aged 60 to 75 with Graves' ophthalmopathy.

This clonotype was counted at least ten times. This sequence joins TRBV5-1 and TRBJ2-7; 12 bases line up with TRBD2. This CDR3 region has 15 residues. V was clipped by 4 bases and J by 2 bases; unmatched bases: 4. CDR1 and CDR2 from the germline V gene are SGHRS and YFSETQ. The CDR3 nucleotides are TGCGCCAGCAGCACGCTAGCGGGAGGGACCTACGAGCAGTACTTC. It translates to CASSTLAGGTYEQYF. The full variable domain, rest sourced from reference TRBV5-1 and TRBJ2-7, is KAGVTQTPRYLIKTRGQQVTLSCSPISGHRSVSWYQQTPGQGLQFLFEYFSETQRNKGNFPGRFSGRQFSNSRSEMNVSTLELGDSALYLCASSTLAGGTYEQYFGPGTRLTVT.

This clonotype was counted many times. The chain couples TRBV5-1 to TRBJ2-7; D is ambiguous. The V gene lost 2 bases and the J gene lost 0 bases, with 9 bases spanning the gap. Germline lookup yields CDR1 SGHRS and CDR2 YFSETQ. CDR3 size: 14 residues. Here the CDR3 DNA reads TGCGCCAGCAGCTTAAGCCAGAGCTCCTACGAGCAGTACTTC. It specifies CASSLSQSSYEQYF.

This clonotype was detected ten times or more. V is TRBV28 and J is TRBJ2-5; 9 bases are a match to TRBD1. Germline loops: CDR1 MDHEN, CDR2 SYDVKM. V was pared by 6 bases and J by 4 bases, with 6 bases of the junction left unmatched. This CDR3 comprises 14 residues. This CDR3 is CASRYRGQGETQYF. DNA for the CDR3: TGTGCCAGCAGGTACAGGGGGCAGGGAGAGACCCAGTACTTC.

This clonotype was observed many times. The V gene is TRBV3-1, the J gene TRBJ2-5, with TRBD1 matching 7 bases. The CDR3 spans 15 residues. The germline gives CDR1 LGHDT, CDR2 YNNKEL (reference sequence). V shed 4 bases, J shed 5 bases, and the junction held 10 bases outside the gene matches. The CDR3 loop is CASSPPTGTAETQYF. In DNA form, the CDR3 reads TGTGCCAGCAGCCCGCCTACCGGGACAGCGGAGACCCAGTACTTC.

This clonotype was detected many times. The rearrangement links TRBV6-2 or TRBV6-3 to TRBJ1-1; 8 nucleotides match TRBD1. Looked up from germline, CDR1 is MNHEY and CDR2 is SVGEGT. This CDR3 is built from 14 residues. Trimming took 7 bases from V and 10 from J; bases not matched to a gene: 14. This CDR3 reads CASNDRGVGTGAFF. The CDR3 coding sequence is TGTGCCAGCAACGACAGGGGAGTGGGAACGGGAGCTTTCTTT.

This clonotype was counted ten times or more. The chain joins TRBV30 to TRBJ1-3, with D perhaps matching TRBD1 (5 bases). Looked up from germline, CDR1 is GTSNPN and CDR2 is SVGIG (reference sequence). Trimming cost V 6 bases and J 0 bases, with 9 bases left between them. CDR3 size: 13 residues. DNA of the CDR3: TGTGCCTGCTTGGGGGTCTCTGGAAACACCATATATTTT. Encoded protein: CACLGVSGNTIYF.

The chain joins TRBV19 to TRBJ2-2; 10 positions match TRBD2. CDR3 length: 15 amino acids. Germline loops: CDR1 LNHDA, CDR2 SQIVND (reference sequence). V was pared by 6 bases and J by 6 bases, with 7 bases of the junction left unmatched. The CDR3 region is CASRSGTSVPGELFF. The CDR3 nucleotides are TGTGCCAGTAGGTCCGGGACTAGCGTCCCCGGGGAGCTGTTTTTT.

For this clonotype: This may be a read error: a much more frequent sequence differs by one nucleotide. The CDR3 carries no conserved terminal phenylalanine or tryptophan, so it likely arises from a read error. The gene calls are TRBV7-9 and TRBJ1-1; possible D gene TRBD1, 5 bases. Germline V gene sequence: CDR1 SEHNR, CDR2 FQNEAQ (reference sequence). V was cut by 4 bases and J by 2 bases, with 14 bases left in between. CDR3 length: 15 amino acids. DNA of the CDR3: TGTGCCAGCAGCTCCTACGGGACGGCTAACACTGAAGCTTTCCTT. As protein: CASSSYGTANTEAFL.

This clonotype was detected only a few times. This rearrangement joins TRBV28 to TRBJ1-2, with D perhaps matching TRBD1 (6 bases). The germline gives CDR1 MDHEN, CDR2 SYDVKM. V lost 6 bases and J 4 bases, leaving 12 bases between the germline ends. The CDR3 is 13 residues long. Written as DNA, the CDR3 is TGTGCCAGCAGAAACCCGACAGGCTATGGCTACACCTTC. Translating it yields CASRNPTGYGYTF.

There are a few counts of this clonotype. The CDR3, as DNA: TGTGCCAGCAGTCAGTCAAGGAGGATGAACACTGAAGCTTTCTTT. Protein sequence: CASSQSRRMNTEAFF. The chain couples TRBV6-2 or TRBV6-3 to TRBJ1-1; D call uncertain. CDR1 is MNHEY, CDR2 SVGEGT, per germline. The CDR3 contains 15 residues. Trimming removed 5 bases at V and 0 bases at J, with 13 bases between.

The sample holds a few counts of this clonotype. The chain employs TRBV6-5 and TRBJ2-3, with 10 bases aligning to TRBD2. Germline V gives CDR1 MNHEY, CDR2 SVGAGI. The junction had 10 bases not matched to a gene; V was cut back by 2 bases and J by 5 bases. The CDR3 consists of 17 residues. CDR3: CASSYRLAGAVLDTQYF. The CDR3 DNA reads TGTGCCAGCAGTTACCGTCTAGCGGGAGCTGTTTTAGATACGCAGTATTTT.

This clonotype showed up just a few times. The CDR3 here is CASSQGRLGGDEQFF. As DNA, the CDR3 is TGCGCCAGCAGCCAAGGTCGACTGGGGGGGGATGAGCAGTTCTTC. V is TRBV4-1 and J is TRBJ2-1; 7 positions agree with TRBD2. V shed 1 base and J 8 bases; nucleotides not matched to a gene: 8. Germline V lookup: CDR1 MGHRA, CDR2 YSYEKL. This CDR3 region has 15 residues.

At least ten counts were recorded for this clonotype. The chain carries TRBV3-1 and TRBJ2-7; either TRBD1 or TRBD2 may supply D (5 bases each). CDR3 length equals 16 residues. The V gene lost 3 bases and the J gene lost 1 base, with 16 bases spanning the gap. Germline loops: CDR1 LGHDT, CDR2 YNNKEL (reference sequence). CDR3 nucleotides: TGTGCCAGCAGCCACCTAGGTCCGGGACCATCCTACGAGCAGTACTTC. Translation gives CASSHLGPGPSYEQYF.

This clonotype showed up many times. The rearrangement joins TRBV18 to TRBJ2-1; 7 nucleotides agree with TRBD2. The CDR3 runs to 16 residues. CDR1 and CDR2 from the germline V gene are KGHSH and LQKENI. V dropped 2 bases and J dropped 5; count of bases not matched to a gene: 9. The CDR3 bases are TGTGCCAGCTCACCAGGTTACCTAGCGGTACACAATGAGCAGTTCTTC. It codes for CASSPGYLAVHNEQFF.

This clonotype occurred many times. The V and J genes are TRBV18 and TRBJ2-5, with 7 positions matching TRBD2. J lost 2 bases, V lost 0 bases, and 3 bases had no gene match. The germline CDR1 and CDR2 sequences are KGHSH and LQKENI. The CDR3 is 15 residues long. This CDR3 is CASSPPRGEQETQYF. CDR3 in DNA: TGTGCCAGCTCACCACCTCGGGGGGAACAAGAGACCCAGTACTTC.